This T cell receptor beta chain was recorded in a study of T cell responses to AZD1222 COVID-19 vaccine. Findings and limits, study-wide: Nearly half of spike-specific TCRs reportedly go after variant regions that carry no mutations. Spike regions recognized by vaccine-associated CD4 TCRs spanned the protein, led by 160-218 and 743-854. Clonal diversity was possibly underestimated, and the donors were mostly white British, with more females. Only 5 or 6 people who got AZD1222 tested seropositive at baseline.

CDR3 length: 12 amino acids. Germline CDR1 SGHAT, CDR2 FQNNGV. The table came from immunoSEQ multiplex PCR; TCRdb's copy has only in-frame clones and leaves some out. The data contain over 100,000 clones, roughly 86% of them seen just once; the ten biggest clones take up 3.3%. Concerning this clone itself: Its target is unknown. At one end the junction does not follow the germline gene, possibly because of a read error.

The receptor was isolated from an adult who received the MenACWY meningococcal vaccine as a control. The sequencing here drew on peripheral blood, taken 28 days after the second dose of the MenACWY control vaccine. The chain carries TRBV11-2 and TRBJ2-3; D is ambiguous. CDR3 sequence: CASSFNSGRPFF. In DNA, the CDR3 is TGTGCCAGCAGCTTCAATTCGGGTAGACCTTTTTTT.